The 3 T cell receptor beta chains reported below all come from one sample, sequenced in a study of OX40 agonist ivuxolimab in advanced cancers. TCRdb's copy holds only in-frame clones and misses some; the assay was immunoSEQ multiplex PCR. The sample has about 110,000 clones; around 93% are singletons. The sequenced sample was CD4+ or CD8+ T cells sorted from blood, obtained in a trial of the OX40 agonist ivuxolimab. Receptors originate from an adult with an advanced solid tumor such as melanoma, head and neck, liver or kidney cancer.

J is TRBJ2-5 and V is TRBV10-2; D gene ambiguous. The J call is in doubt because the DNA end fits TRBJ2-7 better. The V gene's germline CDR1 is WSHSY and CDR2 SAAADI. This CDR3 comprises 16 residues. CDR3 loop: CASTLPRATSSYEQYF. DNA of the CDR3: TGCGCCAGCACCCTACCCCGGGCCACCAGCTCCTACGAGCAGTACTTC.

The J gene is TRBJ2-7, the V gene TRBV6-5; TRBD2 matches at 14 bases. There are 14 residues in the CDR3. The ends lost 5 bases at V and 4 bases at J; junction bases unmatched: 1. The germline CDR1 and CDR2 sequences are MNHEY and SVGAGI. The CDR3 DNA reads TGTGCCAGCAGTCGGACTAGCGGGAGGTACGAGCAGTACTTC. Protein: CASSRTSGRYEQYF.

This clone was picked up one time. V and J are TRBV10-1 and TRBJ2-1; 14 positions match TRBD2. The CDR3 contains 13 residues. The trim removed 9 bases at V and 10 bases at J, leaving 5 bases unmatched. Per germline, CDR1 WNHNN and CDR2 SYGVQD (reference sequence). The CDR3 DNA sequence: TGCGCCAGTGGACTAGCGGGAGGAAAAGAGCAGTTCTTC. Translated: CASGLAGGKEQFF.